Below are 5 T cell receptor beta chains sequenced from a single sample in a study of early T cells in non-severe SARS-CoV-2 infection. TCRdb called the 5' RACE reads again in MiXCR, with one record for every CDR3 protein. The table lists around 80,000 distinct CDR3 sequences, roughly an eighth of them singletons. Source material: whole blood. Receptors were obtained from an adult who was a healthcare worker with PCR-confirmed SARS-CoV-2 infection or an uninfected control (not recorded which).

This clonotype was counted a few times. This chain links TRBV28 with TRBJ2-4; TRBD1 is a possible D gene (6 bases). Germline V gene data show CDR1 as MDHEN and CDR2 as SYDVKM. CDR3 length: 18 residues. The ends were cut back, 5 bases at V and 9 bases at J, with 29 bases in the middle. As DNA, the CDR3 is TGTGCCAGCAGTCGGGACATTCAGCCCATTCATCCTGCAGCCATTCAGTACTTC. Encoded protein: CASSRDIQPIHPAAIQYF.

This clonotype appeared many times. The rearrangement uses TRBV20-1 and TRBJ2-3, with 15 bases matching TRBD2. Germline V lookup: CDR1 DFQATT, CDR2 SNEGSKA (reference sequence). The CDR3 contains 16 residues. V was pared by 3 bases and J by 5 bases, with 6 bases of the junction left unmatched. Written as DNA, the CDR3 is TGCAGTGCTAGGGGACTAGCGGGGGGCCCGGGAGATACGCAGTATTTT. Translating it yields CSARGLAGGPGDTQYF.

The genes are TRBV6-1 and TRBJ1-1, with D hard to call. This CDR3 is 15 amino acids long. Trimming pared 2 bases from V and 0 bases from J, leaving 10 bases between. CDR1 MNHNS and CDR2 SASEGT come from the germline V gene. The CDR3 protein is CASSESTSVNTEAFF. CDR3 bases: TGTGCCAGCAGTGAATCGACATCGGTGAACACTGAAGCTTTCTTT.

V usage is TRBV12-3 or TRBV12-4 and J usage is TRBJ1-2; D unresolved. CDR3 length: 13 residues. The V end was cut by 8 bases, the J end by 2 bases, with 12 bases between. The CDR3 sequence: CASDSSQNYGYTF. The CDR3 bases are TGTGCCAGCGATTCCTCACAGAACTATGGCTACACCTTC.

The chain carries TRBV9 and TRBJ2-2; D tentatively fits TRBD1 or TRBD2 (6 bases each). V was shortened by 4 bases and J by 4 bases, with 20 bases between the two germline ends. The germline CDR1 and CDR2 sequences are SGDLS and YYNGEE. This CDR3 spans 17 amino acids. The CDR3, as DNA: TGTGCCAGCAGCATCCTAGGGGGGACCGCATTCACCGGGGAGCTGTTTTTT. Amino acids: CASSILGGTAFTGELFF.